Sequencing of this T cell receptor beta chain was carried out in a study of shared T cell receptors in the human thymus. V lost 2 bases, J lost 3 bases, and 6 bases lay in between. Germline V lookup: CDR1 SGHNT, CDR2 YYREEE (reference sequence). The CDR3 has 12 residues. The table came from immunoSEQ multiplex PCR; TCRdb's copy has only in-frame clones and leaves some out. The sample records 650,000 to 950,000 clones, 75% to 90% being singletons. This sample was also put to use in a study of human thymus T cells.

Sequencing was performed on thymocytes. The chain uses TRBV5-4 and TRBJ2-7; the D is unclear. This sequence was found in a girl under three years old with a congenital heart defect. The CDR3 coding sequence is TGTGCCAGCAGCTTCGACTTCTACGAGCAGTACTTC. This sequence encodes CASSFDFYEQYF.